This TCR beta chain is from a study of blood T cell repertoires in COVID-19. Method: immunoSEQ multiplex PCR; TCRdb's copy keeps in-frame clones and lacks some. The sample records 110,000 to 150,000 clones, about 86% being singletons. Points on this clone: One end of the junction does not line up with germline, which may come from a read error.

The CDR3 is 15 amino acids. The germline V gene encodes CDR1 SSHAT and CDR2 FNYEAQ (reference sequence). The sequencing input was peripheral blood. This chain uses TRBV7-7 with TRBJ2-2; TRBD2 matches 8 bases. This TCR was recovered from a woman aged 40 to 49 with acute or convalescent COVID-19. CDR3 nucleotide sequence: TGTGCTAGCAGCTTAGGCGGGAGGAAGACCGGGGAGCTGTTTTTT. Its protein product is CASSLGGRKTGELFF. The full variable domain, in which reference TRBV7-7 and TRBJ2-2 provide the parts outside the CDR3, is GAGVSQSPRYKVTKRGQDVTLRCDPISSHATLYWYQQALGQGPEFLTYFNYEAQPDKSGLPSDRFSAERPEGSISTLTIQRTEQRDSAMYRCASSLGGRKTGELFFGEGSRLTVL.